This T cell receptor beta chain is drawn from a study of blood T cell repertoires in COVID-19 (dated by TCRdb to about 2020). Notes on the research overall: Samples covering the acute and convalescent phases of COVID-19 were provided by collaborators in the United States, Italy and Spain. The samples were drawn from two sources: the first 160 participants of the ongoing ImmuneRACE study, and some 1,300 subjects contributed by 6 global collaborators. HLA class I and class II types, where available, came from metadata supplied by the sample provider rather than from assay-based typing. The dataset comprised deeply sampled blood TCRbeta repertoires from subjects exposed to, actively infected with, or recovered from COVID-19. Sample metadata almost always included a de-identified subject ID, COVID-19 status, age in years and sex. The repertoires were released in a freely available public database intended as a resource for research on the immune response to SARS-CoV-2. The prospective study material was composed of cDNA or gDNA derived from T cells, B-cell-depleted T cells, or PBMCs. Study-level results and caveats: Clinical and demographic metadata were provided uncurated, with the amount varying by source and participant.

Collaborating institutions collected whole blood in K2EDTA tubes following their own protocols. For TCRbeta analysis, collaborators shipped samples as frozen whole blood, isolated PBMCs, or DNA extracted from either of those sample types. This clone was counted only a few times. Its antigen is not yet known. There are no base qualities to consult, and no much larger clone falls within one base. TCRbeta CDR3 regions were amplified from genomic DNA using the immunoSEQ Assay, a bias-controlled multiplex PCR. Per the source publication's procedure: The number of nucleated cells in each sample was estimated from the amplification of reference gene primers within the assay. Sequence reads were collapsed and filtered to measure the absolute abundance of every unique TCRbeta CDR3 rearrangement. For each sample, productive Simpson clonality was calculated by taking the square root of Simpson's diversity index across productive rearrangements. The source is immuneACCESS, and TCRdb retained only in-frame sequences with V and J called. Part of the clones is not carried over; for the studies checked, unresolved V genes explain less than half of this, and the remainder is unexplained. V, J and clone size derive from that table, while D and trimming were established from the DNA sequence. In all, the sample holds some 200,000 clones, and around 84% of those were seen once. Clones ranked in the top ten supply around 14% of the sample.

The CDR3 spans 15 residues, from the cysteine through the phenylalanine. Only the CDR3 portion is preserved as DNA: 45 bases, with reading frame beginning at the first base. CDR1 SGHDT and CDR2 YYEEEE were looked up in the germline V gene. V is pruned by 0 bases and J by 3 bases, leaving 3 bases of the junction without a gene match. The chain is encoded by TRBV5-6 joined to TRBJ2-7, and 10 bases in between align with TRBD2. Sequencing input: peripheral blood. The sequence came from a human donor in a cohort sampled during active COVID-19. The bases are TGTGCCAGCAGCTTGGGGACTAGCGGAATCTACGAGCAGTACTTC. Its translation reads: CASSLGTSGIYEQYF.